Given below is one TCR beta chain in context. Relative to the germline gene, one junction end is altered; a read error may explain this. The CDR3 extends over 16 amino acids. Germline loops: CDR1 SGHVS, CDR2 FQNEAQ. It was with a sample-barcoded 5' primer and a J-beta primer mix that a second PCR of roughly 7 to 12 cycles was run. One entry per CDR3 protein, called by TCRdb with MiXCR from the 5' RACE reads. Among about 1.4 million distinct CDR3 sequences, 59% were seen once, and the ten largest hold about 6.7%. The data originate from a study of blood T cells in healthy people across ages. V and J are TRBV7-8 and TRBJ2-1; the match to TRBD2 covers 12 bases. Specimen: blood. The sequence came from a man aged 18 to 30 in good health. The CDR3 DNA reads TGTGCCAACAGCCGGAGGACTAGCGGGACTTACAATGAGCAGTTCTTC. It specifies CANSRRTSGTYNEQFF.